The 17 T cell receptor beta chains below were found in one sample sequenced in a study of T cells in Graves' hyperthyroidism and ophthalmopathy. From RNA transcripts, TCR beta CDR3 regions were amplified. TCR CDR3 regions were first amplified by RT-PCR with HTBI primers. TCRdb redid the calling of the multiplex PCR reads with MiXCR, one entry per CDR3 protein. This repertoire shows under 350,000 distinct CDR3 sequences, approximately 22% found once; its top ten account for 50%. Sequenced: blood. These receptor sequences come from a woman between 50 and 59 years old with Graves' hyperthyroidism.

The gene calls are TRBV20-1 and TRBJ2-7, with TRBD2 matching over 7 bases. Trimming at V came to 3 bases and at J to 2 bases, leaving 7 bases not matched to a gene. The CDR3 contains 14 residues. The germline V gene encodes CDR1 DFQATT and CDR2 SNEGSKA (reference sequence). The CDR3 sequence: CSASGTIRTYEQYF. In DNA, the CDR3 is TGCAGTGCTAGCGGGACTATCCGGACCTACGAGCAGTACTTC.

This clonotype appeared many times. The V gene is TRBV20-1, the J gene TRBJ1-1; a weak D match, TRBD1 (5 bases). The CDR3 is 13 amino acids. The V gene's germline CDR1 is DFQATT and CDR2 SNEGSKA (reference sequence). Trimming cost V 6 bases and J 3 bases, with 14 bases left between them. This chain's CDR3 is CSAERPGDTEAFF. The CDR3 coding sequence is TGCAGTGCAGAAAGACCGGGGGACACTGAAGCTTTCTTT.

This clonotype was observed at least ten times. The genes are TRBV28 and TRBJ1-2; TRBD1 is a possible D gene (5 bases). The CDR3 extends over 16 amino acids. V gave up 2 bases and J gave up 5 bases, with 18 bases separating them. Germline V gene data show CDR1 as MDHEN and CDR2 as SYDVKM. The CDR3 spells CASSLVRRGSLYGYTF. The CDR3 DNA follows: TGTGCCAGCAGTTTAGTCCGTCGGGGCAGCCTGTATGGCTACACCTTC.

The genes are TRBV29-1 and TRBJ1-2; 7 bases are shared with TRBD1. Germline V gene data show CDR1 as SQVTM and CDR2 as ANQGSEA. CDR3 size: 17 residues. V was clipped by 1 base and J by 3 bases; unmatched bases: 14. As DNA, the CDR3 is TGCAGCGTTGAAGCCGGCAGGGGGGCCCGGGGAGACTATGGCTACACCTTC. Residues: CSVEAGRGARGDYGYTF.

This clonotype was seen once. The junction does not match germline at one end; this may be a read error. The chain joins TRBV19 to TRBJ2-5; the match to TRBD2 covers 12 bases. This CDR3 comprises 16 residues. Germline V lookup: CDR1 LNHDA, CDR2 SQIVND (reference sequence). The CDR3 sequence is CASSPLTSGRKETHYF. The CDR3 DNA is TGTGCCAGTAGTCCCTTGACTAGCGGGAGAAAAGAGACCCATTACTTC. The full variable domain, rest sourced from reference TRBV19 and TRBJ2-5, is DGGITQSPKYLFRKEGQNVTLSCEQNLNHDAMYWYRQDPGQGLRLIYYSQIVNDFQKGDIAEGYSVSREKKESFPLTVTSAQKNPTAFYLCASSPLTSGRKETHYFGPGTRLLVL.

This clonotype occurred many times. The chain joins TRBV6-1 to TRBJ2-7, with 10 bases that match TRBD1. Germline CDR1 and CDR2: MNHNS and SASEGT. With 5 bases clipped from V and 2 bases from J, the junction kept 6 bases outside the gene matches. This CDR3 comprises 15 residues. This CDR3 is CASSTGTGATYEQYF. For the CDR3, the DNA is TGTGCCAGCAGTACCGGGACAGGGGCCACCTACGAGCAGTACTTC.

The V and J genes are TRBV7-9 and TRBJ2-3; no clear D. CDR1 is SEHNR, CDR2 FQNEAQ, per germline (reference sequence). V was shortened by 2 bases and J by 2 bases, with 5 bases between the two germline ends. The CDR3 loop spans 13 amino acids. CDR3 protein: CASSLPNTDTQYF. The CDR3 nucleotides are TGTGCCAGCAGCTTACCAAACACAGATACGCAGTATTTT.

This clonotype was observed at least ten times. J is TRBJ2-5 and V is TRBV24-1; unclear D gene. V lost 3 bases and J lost 5, with 9 bases in between. CDR3 size: 13 residues. Germline-derived CDR1 and CDR2 are KGHDR and SFDVKD. CDR3 region: CATSDVARETQYF. In DNA, the CDR3 is TGTGCCACCAGTGATGTGGCCAGGGAGACCCAGTACTTC.

This clonotype was detected ten times or more. V and J are TRBV28 and TRBJ2-7; D unclear. This CDR3 contains 12 residues. CDR1 and CDR2 (germline): MDHEN, SYDVKM. V lost 6 bases and J 4 bases, leaving 10 bases between the germline ends. The DNA for the CDR3 is TGTGCCAGCAGCCTCGGTCGTTACGAGCAGTACTTC. Translation: CASSLGRYEQYF.

This clonotype has ten or more counts. V gene TRBV12-3 or TRBV12-4 combines with J gene TRBJ2-3; D perhaps matches TRBD2 (6 bases). Trimming shortened V by 3 bases and J by 5 bases, and 12 bases separated the two germline ends. This CDR3 is built from 14 residues. The CDR3 region is CASSLRRGIDTQYF. The DNA of the CDR3 is TGTGCCAGCAGTTTGAGGCGGGGAATAGATACGCAGTATTTT.

This clonotype was counted at least ten times. This sequence joins TRBV28 and TRBJ2-6; no clear D. The V and J ends lost 6 bases and 2 bases respectively, with 14 bases between them. CDR1 and CDR2 (germline): MDHEN, SYDVKM. The CDR3 spans 16 residues. Here the CDR3 DNA reads TGTGCCAGCAGCCCTGAGGATCTTGCTGGGGCCAACGTCCTGACTTTC. Protein: CASSPEDLAGANVLTF.

This clonotype was seen at least ten times. The chain recombines TRBV5-1 with TRBJ2-7, with D maybe TRBD2 (5 bases). The germline V gene has CDR1 SGHRS and CDR2 YFSETQ. The length of the CDR3 is 14 residues. Trimming stripped 1 base from V and 2 bases from J, with 10 bases between. The CDR3 loop reads CASSLSGQAYEQYF. In DNA, the CDR3 is TGCGCCAGCAGCTTGAGCGGTCAGGCCTACGAGCAGTACTTC.

In DNA form, the CDR3 reads TGCGCCAGCAGCCCTCTCCGGGACACAAGCTTTAATTCACCCCTCCACTTT. Translated, it gives CASSPLRDTSFNSPLHF. The chain carries TRBV4-1 and TRBJ1-6, with D possibly being TRBD1 (6 bases). V lost 4 bases and J 6 bases, leaving 19 bases between the germline ends. This CDR3 has 17 amino acids. The germline V gene encodes CDR1 MGHRA and CDR2 YSYEKL.

The table lists this clonotype with many counts. A read error may account for a junction end that differs from germline. The chain is built from TRBV7-7 and TRBJ1-1; the D is unclear. Germline assignment: CDR1 SSHAT and CDR2 FNYEAQ (reference sequence). The length of the CDR3 is 13 residues. The CDR3 sequence is CASSQLAHTEAFF. CDR3 bases: TGTGCTAGCAGTCAGTTAGCGCACACTGAAGCTTTCTTT.

This clonotype was detected many times. The chain joins TRBV27 to TRBJ2-7; no reliable D call. The germline V gene has CDR1 MNHEY and CDR2 SMNVEV (reference sequence). V lost 2 bases, J lost 4 bases, and 9 bases lay in between. The CDR3 is 13 residues long. CDR3 DNA: TGTGCCAGCAGTTTAAAGGAGACTTACGAGCAGTACTTC. Translated: CASSLKETYEQYF.

The chain has TRBV28 and TRBJ2-7; D might be TRBD2 (8 bases). The V and J ends lost 6 bases and 0 bases respectively, with 27 bases between them. CDR1 is MDHEN and CDR2 is SYDVKM in the germline V gene. CDR3 length: 19 amino acids. The CDR3, as DNA: TGTGCCAGCAGCTACGGGACAGCCACCGGGACTAGTGACTCCTACGAGCAGTACTTC. It specifies CASSYGTATGTSDSYEQYF.

This clonotype was seen repeatedly, ten times or more. The genes are TRBV20-1 and TRBJ1-1; unclear D gene. This CDR3 has 11 amino acids. Germline assignment: CDR1 DFQATT and CDR2 SNEGSKA (reference sequence). V lost 0 bases and J 2 bases, leaving 1 base between the germline ends. CDR3 region: CSARDNTEAFF. CDR3 bases: TGCAGTGCTAGAGATAACACTGAAGCTTTCTTT.